The sequence of this TCR beta chain was determined in a study of PD-L1 blockade in urothelial cancer. On the study more broadly: About nine tenths of the roughly 30 patients comprised males who had bladder-origin urothelial cancer. Blood underwent analysis 3 weeks (second dose) and 6 weeks after treatment began. When blood samples were assessed, the median T cell count was about 130,000.

Profiled with immunoSEQ multiplex PCR; TCRdb holds only in-frame clones, not every one. In the table there are approximately 100,000 clones, about 85% of which are singletons. V lost 1 base and J 6 bases, leaving 12 bases between the germline ends. Germline CDR1 and CDR2: LNHNV and YYDKDF (reference sequence). CDR3 size: 14 residues. The clonotype was recovered from a man aged 50 or older with urothelial cancer. This chain uses TRBV15 with TRBJ1-2; the D is unclear. The source material was PBMCs, sampled around atezolizumab (anti-PD-L1) treatment. CDR3 coding DNA: TGTGCCACCAGCAGAGGCCCGGAGACTGATGGCTACACCTTC. This translates into CATSRGPETDGYTF.